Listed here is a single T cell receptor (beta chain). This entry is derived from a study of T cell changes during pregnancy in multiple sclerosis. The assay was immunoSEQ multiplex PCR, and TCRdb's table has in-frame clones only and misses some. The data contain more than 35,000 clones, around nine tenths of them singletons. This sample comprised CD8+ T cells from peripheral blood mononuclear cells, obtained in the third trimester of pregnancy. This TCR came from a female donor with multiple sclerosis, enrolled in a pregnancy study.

Here the CDR3 reads CASTDPSGSNSGANVLTF. CDR3 nucleotide sequence: TGTGCCAGTACCGATCCCTCAGGGTCTAACTCTGGGGCCAACGTCCTGACTTTC. This chain joins TRBV19 and TRBJ2-6, with D possibly matching TRBD1 (5 bases). The V gene's germline CDR1 is LNHDA and CDR2 SQIVND (reference sequence). V lost 7 bases and J 0 bases, leaving 19 bases between the germline ends. This CDR3 comprises 18 residues.